Listed below are T cell receptor beta chains from one sample, sequenced in a study of Ad26.COV2.S vaccination and SARS-CoV-2 variants. Generated by immunoSEQ multiplex PCR, the TCRdb table keeps only in-frame clones and is missing some. The sample lists 350,000 to 500,000 clones, approximately 87% occurring once. This material consisted of peripheral blood, taken in a trial of Ad26.COV2.S vaccine versus placebo. The receptors come from a person between 18 and 65 years old who received the Ad26.COV2.S COVID-19 vaccine or a placebo. CDR3s include the opening cysteine and the closing phenylalanine or tryptophan. A D gene is named only where the DNA matches it firmly. Clone size is given for some rows only: seen once, a few or many times, or a class if the clone is expanded.

>NA|TRBJ1-2|TRBV7-9|NA
TGTGCCAGCAGCTTAGAGGAGTATGGCTACACCTTC
CASSLEEYGYTF
>TRBD1|TRBJ1-2|TRBV18|NA
TGTGCCAGCTCACCAGGACAGGGAGAGGGCTACACCTTC
CASSPGQGEGYTF
>NA|TRBJ1-4|TRBV3-1/TRBV3-2|NA
TGTGCCAGCAGCCAAGGAGCGGTGGAACTGTTTTTT
CASSQGAVELFF
>NA|TRBJ1-4|TRBV27|NA
TGTGCCAACACAGAAGGCCTTAATGAAAAACTGTTTTTT
CANTEGLNEKLFF
>NA|TRBJ2-3|TRBV5-6|once
TGTGCCAGCAGTTGGGGGGTTTCCACAGATACGCAGTATTTT
CASSWGVSTDTQYF
>TRBD2|TRBJ2-1|TRBV5-1|NA
TGCGCCAGCAGCTTTTTACTAGCGGGGAGAGGCAATGAGCAGTTCTTC
CASSFLLAGRGNEQFF
>TRBD1|TRBJ1-1|TRBV28|NA
TGTGCCATCTTTGAAGGACAGGGTCGGGCTTTCTTT
CAIFEGQGRAFF
>NA|TRBJ2-3|TRBV6-2/TRBV6-3|NA
TGTGCCAGCAGCGACCACCTTTTCGGGTACACAGATACGCAGTATTTT
CASSDHLFGYTDTQYF
>NA|TRBJ2-1|TRBV19|many
TGTGCCAGTAGTAGGGGGCAGGATGAGCAGTTCTTC
CASSRGQDEQFF
>TRBD2|TRBJ2-5|TRBV3-1/TRBV3-2|NA
TGTGCCAGCAGCCACTGGACTAGCGGGGGATACCAAGAGACCCAGTACTTC
CASSHWTSGGYQETQYF
>NA|TRBJ2-7|TRBV6-5|NA
TGTGCCAGCAACCCGAGGCAGGGGATCCACGAGCAGTACTTC
CASNPRQGIHEQYF
>NA|TRBJ2-7|TRBV7-2|once
TGTGCCAGCAGCTTACAGGGAGGAGACTCCTACGAGCAGTACTTC
CASSLQGGDSYEQYF
>NA|TRBJ1-1|TRBV13|NA
TGTGCCAGCAGCTTATACTTTTTGAACACTGAAGCTTTCTTT
CASSLYFLNTEAFF
>NA|TRBJ2-5|TRBV27|NA
TGTGCCAGCAGTTTATCAACAGGCTACCAAGAGACCCAGTACTTC
CASSLSTGYQETQYF
>TRBD1|TRBJ1-1|TRBV30|NA
TGTGCCTCCCCGGGACAGACGAACACTGAAGCTTTCTTT
CASPGQTNTEAFF
>NA|TRBJ1-1|TRBV6-2/TRBV6-3|NA
TGTGCCAGCAGTCCAGGGTCCACTGAAGCTTTCTTT
CASSPGSTEAFF
>TRBD1|TRBJ1-2|TRBV27|NA
TGTGCCAGCAGTGCCAGGGGGAATTTAGCTAACTATGGCTACACCTTC
CASSARGNLANYGYTF
>NA|TRBJ1-4|TRBV5-6|NA
TGTGCCAGCAGCTTGGGCGTGGCGGGCTGGGGGGATGAAAAACTGTTTTTT
CASSLGVAGWGDEKLFF
>TRBD1|TRBJ1-6|TRBV2|NA
TGTGCCAGCACCGGGACAGGGTACTCACCCCTCCACTTT
CASTGTGYSPLHF
>NA|TRBJ2-5|TRBV11-2|NA
TGTGCCAGCAGCTTATCGACAGGCGCGTACCAAGAGACCCAGTACTTC
CASSLSTGAYQETQYF